This T cell receptor (beta chain) originates from a study of T cell changes during pregnancy in multiple sclerosis. The CDR3 runs 14 residues. V lost 4 bases, J lost 2 bases, and 4 bases stayed unmatched. Germline assignment: CDR1 LGHNA and CDR2 YNFKEQ. Clones were sequenced by immunoSEQ multiplex PCR, and TCRdb holds only the in-frame ones, with some missing. The repertoire holds around 67,000 clones, around 93% seen once, with about 2.5% in the top ten. The sequence was obtained from a female donor with multiple sclerosis, enrolled in a pregnancy study. The sequences come from peripheral blood, collected in the first trimester of pregnancy. The rearrangement uses TRBV4-2 and TRBJ2-5; the match to TRBD2 covers 7 bases. CDR3 loop: CASSRGGPQETQYF. For the CDR3, the DNA is TGTGCCAGCAGCCGGGGAGGGCCGCAAGAGACCCAGTACTTC.